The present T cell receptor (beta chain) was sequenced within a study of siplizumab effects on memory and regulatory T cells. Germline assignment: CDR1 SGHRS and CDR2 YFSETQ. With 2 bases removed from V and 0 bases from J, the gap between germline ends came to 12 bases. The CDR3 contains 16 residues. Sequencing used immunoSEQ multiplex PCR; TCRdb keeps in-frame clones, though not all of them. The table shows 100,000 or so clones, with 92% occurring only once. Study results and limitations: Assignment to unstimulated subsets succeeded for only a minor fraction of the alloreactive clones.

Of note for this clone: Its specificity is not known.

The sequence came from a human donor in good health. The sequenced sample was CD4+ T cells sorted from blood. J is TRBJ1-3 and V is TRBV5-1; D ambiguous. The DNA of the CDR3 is TGCGCCAGCAGCTTAGGGTCCGTTGGCTCTGGAAACACCATATATTTT. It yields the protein CASSLGSVGSGNTIYF.